This T cell receptor (beta chain) came from a study of OX40 agonist ivuxolimab in advanced cancers. At the level of the study: The dose-escalation cohort was approximately 80% male, with a mean age of around 60 years, ranging about 23 to 90.

The V gene's germline CDR1 is MNHEY and CDR2 SVGAGI. The CDR3 has 13 residues. Trimming left V 7 bases short and J 1 base short, with 10 bases between. With regard to this clone: Antigen specificity is unknown.

The data were produced by immunoSEQ multiplex PCR, yet TCRdb's version contains in-frame clones alone and is incomplete. The sample lists approximately 58,000 clones, more than 75% occurring once. The study, taken as a whole, reports: The study observed clonal expansion of CD4+ and CD8+ blood T cells by week 6 at 0.1 to 3.0 mg/kg.

The TCR was taken from an adult with an advanced solid tumor such as melanoma, head and neck, liver or kidney cancer. The source material was CD4+ or CD8+ T cells sorted from blood, sampled in a trial of the OX40 agonist ivuxolimab. The chain recombines TRBV6-5 with TRBJ1-1; no firm D call. CDR3 protein: CASKRGSNTEAFF. DNA for the CDR3: TGTGCCAGCAAACGAGGGTCGAACACTGAAGCTTTCTTT.